One and the same sample provided the 30 T cell receptor beta chains below, sequenced in a study of spatial heterogeneity in lung cancer. Whole-study results and caveats: Expanded alpha and beta TCR counts within tumors tracked tumor mutation counts.

TCRdb used MiXCR to reprocess the 5' RACE reads, holding one entry per CDR3 protein. The data hold 3,500 to 4,000 distinct CDR3 sequences, with 10% observed a single time. These receptors lack a known antigen. The time point: sample taken at primary tumor resection. The specimen was lung tumor tissue, collected at surgery. Receptors originate from a female donor with early-stage non-small cell lung cancer.

This clonotype counts as medium-sized. The gene calls are TRBV6-2 or TRBV6-3 and TRBJ1-1, with D possibly TRBD1 on 5 matching bases. The V and J ends lost 6 bases and 4 bases respectively, with 24 bases between them. This CDR3 comprises 17 residues. Germline V lookup: CDR1 MNHEY, CDR2 SVGEGT. The chain's CDR3 is CASSQMPTLMGVTEAFF. CDR3 DNA: TGTGCCAGCAGCCAAATGCCAACTCTTATGGGGGTCACTGAAGCTTTCTTT.

The chain is built from TRBV6-6 and TRBJ2-3, with TRBD2 matching over 11 bases. The V gene end was trimmed by 4 bases and the J gene end by 5 bases; junction bases not matched to a gene: 5. Germline values: CDR1 MNHNY, CDR2 SVGAGI (reference sequence). The CDR3 has 15 residues. As DNA, the CDR3 is TGTGCCAGCAGTTCTAGCGGGGGGTTGGTAGATACGCAGTATTTT. This translates into CASSSSGGLVDTQYF.

This clonotype is medium-sized. The chain uses TRBV12-2 and TRBJ1-5; the table assigns TRBD1, which was not confirmed against the DNA. TRBV12-2 corresponds to a pseudogene. The CDR3 covers 14 residues. CDR3 DNA: TGTGCAAGTCGCTCGCGGACAGGCAATCAGCCCCAGCATTTT. This gives the protein CASRSRTGNQPQHF.

The chain combines TRBV28 with TRBJ1-5; 7 nucleotides match TRBD1. Losses at the gene ends were 6 bases for V and 5 bases for J; bases not matched to a gene: 13. This CDR3 is 16 amino acids long. Per germline, CDR1 MDHEN and CDR2 SYDVKM. The CDR3 protein is CASSSRGGRGDQPQHF. In DNA, the CDR3 is TGTGCCAGCAGCAGCCGAGGGGGCAGGGGAGATCAGCCCCAGCATTTT.

This clonotype is judged medium-sized. V usage is TRBV7-2 and J usage is TRBJ2-5, with 9 bases lining up with TRBD2. V shed 5 bases and J 2 bases; nucleotides not matched to a gene: 9. The CDR3 sequence is 16 residues long. The germline gives CDR1 SGHTA, CDR2 FQGNSA. The CDR3 bases are TGTGCCAGCAGCCCAAGGCTAGCGGGGACACAAGAGACCCAGTACTTC. Encoded protein: CASSPRLAGTQETQYF.

Sample share makes this clonotype medium-sized. The chain carries TRBV5-5 and TRBJ1-5; no reliable D call. Trimming took 0 bases from V and 3 from J, leaving 1 base between them. Germline CDR1 SGHKS, CDR2 YYEKEE (reference sequence). The CDR3 contains 12 residues. For the CDR3, the DNA is TGTGCCAGCAGCTTGGCCAATCAGCCCCAGCATTTT. This codes for CASSLANQPQHF. Full variable domain (outside the CDR3, taken from reference TRBV5-5 and TRBJ1-5): DAGVTQSPTHLIKTRGQQVTLRCSPISGHKSVSWYQQVLGQGPQFIFQYYEKEERGRGNFPDRFSARQFPNYSSELNVNALLLGDSALYLCASSLANQPQHFGDGTRLSIL.

This clonotype was seen a handful of times. CDR3 in DNA: TGTGCCAGCAGGACCACGGGGGGGGTAGAGACCCAGTACTTC. This encodes CASRTTGGVETQYF. The V call is TRBV7-2, the J call TRBJ2-5; 8 nucleotides line up with TRBD2. The CDR3 extends over 14 amino acids. V lost 6 bases and J lost 4; bases outside the gene matches: 7. Germline V lookup: CDR1 SGHTA, CDR2 FQGNSA.

This chain connects TRBV7-2 to TRBJ1-2; D not certain. This CDR3 has 15 residues. Trimming removed 5 bases at V and 8 bases at J, with 21 bases between. Germline assignment: CDR1 SGHTA and CDR2 FQGNSA. The CDR3 spells CASSQPPPTVKGYTF. CDR3 coding DNA: TGTGCCAGCAGCCAGCCTCCCCCAACAGTTAAGGGCTACACCTTC. Drawing the rest from reference TRBV7-2 and TRBJ1-2, the complete variable domain is GAGVSQSPSNKVTEKGKDVELRCDPISGHTALYWYRQSLGQGLEFLIYFQGNSAPDKSGLPSDRFSAERTGGSVSTLTIQRTQQEDSAVYLCASSQPPPTVKGYTFGSGTRLTVV.

Within the sample, this clonotype is medium-sized. The chain combines TRBV28 with TRBJ2-7; 11 bases fit TRBD1. Germline CDR1 reads MDHEN; CDR2 reads SYDVKM. CDR3 length: 14 amino acids. V shed 1 base and J 7 bases; nucleotides not matched to a gene: 3. The CDR3 spells CASSLSGTGGEQYF. The CDR3 nucleotides are TGTGCCAGCAGTTTATCCGGGACAGGGGGGGAGCAGTACTTC.

V usage is TRBV28 and J usage is TRBJ2-5, with 9 bases fitting TRBD1. The CDR3 covers 17 residues. CDR1 and CDR2 (germline): MDHEN, SYDVKM. V dropped 3 bases and J dropped 5; count of bases not matched to a gene: 13. For the CDR3, the DNA is TGTGCCAGCAGTTTCCGCCCCGGGACAGGGCTGGGGGAGACCCAGTACTTC. Protein sequence: CASSFRPGTGLGETQYF.

This clonotype is deemed medium-sized. The J gene is TRBJ2-5, the V gene TRBV3-1, with D uncertain. The CDR3 has 13 amino acids. Trimming stripped 3 bases from V and 6 bases from J, with 11 bases between. The germline gives CDR1 LGHDT, CDR2 YNNKEL (reference sequence). The CDR3, as DNA: TGTGCCAGCAGCCAGAGCGTCGGTAAGACCCAGTACTTC. The encoded protein is CASSQSVGKTQYF.

In its sample, this clonotype is large. V is TRBV30 and J is TRBJ2-7, with unresolved D. V lost 0 bases and J 1 base, leaving 10 bases between the germline ends. Germline V gives CDR1 GTSNPN, CDR2 SVGIG (reference sequence). The CDR3 extends over 14 amino acids. The CDR3 bases are TGTGCCTGGAGTGTAGGCACCGGTTCCTACGAGCAGTACTTC. Translation gives CAWSVGTGSYEQYF.

The chain uses TRBV3-1 and TRBJ2-3, with 14 bases lining up with TRBD2. Germline V gene lookup returns CDR1 LGHDT and CDR2 YNNKEL (reference sequence). V lost 1 base, J lost 2 bases, and 5 bases stayed unmatched. The CDR3 has 18 amino acids. The CDR3 spells CASSQGLAGGPFTDTQYF. Here the CDR3 DNA reads TGTGCCAGCAGCCAAGGACTAGCGGGGGGGCCGTTCACAGATACGCAGTATTTT.

By its share, this clonotype is medium-sized. This chain uses TRBV19 with TRBJ2-1; D ambiguous. The V gene lost 6 bases and the J gene lost 2 bases, with 14 bases spanning the gap. The length of the CDR3 is 15 residues. Germline CDR1 and CDR2: LNHDA and SQIVND (reference sequence). Here the CDR3 reads CASRRDFRTYNEQFF. CDR3 bases: TGTGCCAGTAGAAGGGATTTTAGGACCTACAATGAGCAGTTCTTC.

This clonotype is medium-sized (0.01 to 0.1%) in the sample. The rearrangement links TRBV6-9 to TRBJ1-4; possibly TRBD1 for D (5 bases). The V and J ends lost 2 bases and 6 bases respectively, with 10 bases between them. The CDR3 has 14 residues. From germline, CDR1 is MNHGY and CDR2 SVAAGI. The CDR3 DNA follows: TGTGCCAGCAGTTATATCGGACATCATGAAAAACTGTTTTTT. It yields the protein CASSYIGHHEKLFF.

The chain links TRBV2 to TRBJ1-2, with 7 bases fitting TRBD1. This CDR3 has 15 residues. The trim removed 5 bases at V and 9 bases at J, leaving 15 bases unmatched. Germline-derived CDR1 and CDR2 are SNHLY and FYNNEI. CDR3 sequence (DNA): TGTGCCAGCAGTACCGGGACAGCCGGTATAGGGAGCTACACCTTC. It specifies CASSTGTAGIGSYTF.

This clonotype was seen a handful of times. This sequence joins TRBV7-9 and TRBJ1-4; 7 nucleotides align to TRBD1. Germline V gene lookup returns CDR1 SEHNR and CDR2 FQNEAQ (reference sequence). The CDR3 has 17 residues. J was trimmed by 4 bases and V by 0 bases; bases with no gene match: 8. The CDR3 bases are TGTGCCAGCAGCTTAGCTAGACCGGGACAGATTAATGAAAAACTGTTTTTT. Translating gives CASSLARPGQINEKLFF.

This clonotype has a handful of counts. V and J are TRBV4-1 and TRBJ1-6, with 7 bases that match TRBD1. The CDR3 has 16 amino acids. With V trimmed by 2 bases and J by 9 bases, 10 bases remained unmatched. CDR1 is MGHRA and CDR2 is YSYEKL in the germline V gene. The CDR3: CASSQSLTGVASPLHF. The CDR3 bases are TGCGCCAGCAGCCAAAGCCTCACAGGGGTCGCTTCACCCCTCCACTTT.

The V gene is TRBV27, the J gene TRBJ1-6; 7 nucleotides line up with TRBD1. CDR3 length: 15 residues. V was clipped by 4 bases and J by 8 bases; unmatched bases: 8. The germline CDR1 and CDR2 sequences are MNHEY and SMNVEV (reference sequence). CDR3 amino acids: CASSYHGQGDSPLHF. In DNA, the CDR3 is TGTGCCAGCAGTTATCATGGCCAGGGGGATTCACCCCTCCACTTT.

This clonotype is deemed large. The rearrangement joins TRBV7-6 to TRBJ1-2, with D possibly TRBD1 on 6 matching bases. V gave up 1 base and J gave up 8 bases, with 17 bases separating them. Looked up from germline, CDR1 is SGHVS and CDR2 is FNYEAQ. This CDR3 has 15 amino acids. The CDR3 DNA reads TGTGCCAGCAGCTTAGTTCAGGGGAGTAAGCGGGGCTACACCTTC. Its translation: CASSLVQGSKRGYTF.

By share of the sample, this clonotype is medium-sized. This chain joins TRBV7-2 and TRBJ2-1; 10 bases are shared with TRBD2. The CDR3 is 14 amino acids. CDR1 is SGHTA and CDR2 is FQGNSA in the germline V gene. V lost 4 bases to trimming and J lost 9 bases; unmatched junction nucleotides: 6. The CDR3 DNA reads as TGTGCCAGCAGCTCGCCGGGACTAGCGTTTGAGCAGTTCTTC. Its protein product is CASSSPGLAFEQFF.

Relative to its sample, this clonotype is medium-sized. The chain joins TRBV6-6 to TRBJ2-5, with D unresolved. CDR1 and CDR2 (germline): MNHNY, SVGAGI (reference sequence). With 7 bases removed from V and 5 bases from J, the gap between germline ends came to 11 bases. The CDR3 consists of 12 residues. In DNA form, the CDR3 reads TGTGCCAGCACCGCCAGGATCGAGACCCAGTACTTC. Translated: CASTARIETQYF.

Judged by abundance, this clonotype is medium-sized. The rearrangement joins TRBV6-5 to TRBJ2-3; 7 bases line up with TRBD2. The CDR3 has 15 residues. J gave up 4 bases and V 7 bases, and 11 bases lay outside the gene matches. CDR1 and CDR2 (germline): MNHEY, SVGAGI. For the CDR3, the DNA is TGTGCCAGCACCGAGAGCGGGGCCGGAGCAGATACGCAGTATTTT. Its translation: CASTESGAGADTQYF.

By sample fraction, this clonotype is medium-sized. J is TRBJ2-7 and V is TRBV28, with D possibly TRBD1 on 6 matching bases. Trimming shortened V by 6 bases and J by 2 bases, and 17 bases separated the two germline ends. The CDR3 covers 15 residues. CDR1 is MDHEN, CDR2 SYDVKM, per germline. The CDR3 DNA is TGTGCCAGCAGACCAACAGGGTTTAAAACCTACGAGCAGTACTTC. Translating it yields CASRPTGFKTYEQYF.

This clonotype was observed a handful of times. The J gene is TRBJ1-1, the V gene TRBV6-5; no firm D call. The CDR3 is 11 amino acids. V was pared by 4 bases and J by 4 bases, with 4 bases between. The germline V gene has CDR1 MNHEY and CDR2 SVGAGI. The CDR3 DNA reads TGTGCCAGCAGTTTGGGCACTGAAGCTTTCTTT. This codes for CASSLGTEAFF.

This clonotype was detected only a few times. This chain links TRBV30 with TRBJ1-1; possible D gene TRBD1, 6 bases. The CDR3 totals 11 residues. Germline CDR1 and CDR2: GTSNPN and SVGIG (reference sequence). V lost 2 bases and J lost 6, with 7 bases in between. The CDR3 nucleotides read TGTGCCTGGAGTCGGACAGCTGAAGCTTTCTTT. The encoded protein is CAWSRTAEAFF.

By share, this clonotype counts as medium-sized. The chain recombines TRBV30 with TRBJ2-3, with TRBD2 matching 11 bases. The trim removed 3 bases at V and 0 bases at J, leaving 2 bases unmatched. The CDR3 length is 15 residues. Germline lookup yields CDR1 GTSNPN and CDR2 SVGIG (reference sequence). CDR3 bases: TGTGCCTGGAGGTCTAGCGGGGGGAGCACAGATACGCAGTATTTT. It translates to CAWRSSGGSTDTQYF.

This clonotype showed up just a few times. This chain links TRBV12-3 or TRBV12-4 with TRBJ1-5, with 7 bases aligning to TRBD1. The V segment lost 6 bases and the J segment 2 bases; nucleotides outside the gene matches: 4. The CDR3 covers 14 residues. The CDR3 DNA reads as TGTGCCAGCAGCCCCGGACAGGGCAATCAGCCCCAGCATTTT. Its translation: CASSPGQGNQPQHF.

The chain employs TRBV5-1 and TRBJ2-7, with 10 bases identical to TRBD1. Trimming took 4 bases from V and 4 from J; bases not matched to a gene: 5. Germline loops: CDR1 SGHRS, CDR2 YFSETQ. CDR3 length: 14 amino acids. DNA of the CDR3: TGCGCCAGCAGCGTGACAGGGGGCGTATACGAGCAGTACTTC. It translates to CASSVTGGVYEQYF. Based on the CDR3 plus reference TRBV5-1 and TRBJ2-7, the full variable domain is KAGVTQTPRYLIKTRGQQVTLSCSPISGHRSVSWYQQTPGQGLQFLFEYFSETQRNKGNFPGRFSGRQFSNSRSEMNVSTLELGDSALYLCASSVTGGVYEQYFGPGTRLTVT.

This clonotype was seen a handful of times. A much larger clone differs by one base, so this may be a read error. V usage is TRBV7-2 and J usage is TRBJ2-3, with D perhaps TRBD1 or TRBD2 (6 bases each). The V gene lost 5 bases and the J gene lost 3 bases, with 15 bases spanning the gap. Germline loops: CDR1 SGHTA, CDR2 FQGNSA. The CDR3 is 15 residues long. The CDR3 here is CASSPQGGSTDTQYF. CDR3 DNA sequence: TGTGCCAGCAGCCCACAGGGAGGTAGTACAGATACGCAGTATTTT.